Below, one TCR beta chain is given with its context. What it binds is unknown. The sample comes from a study of CXCR3-negative and CXCR3-positive naive CD8 T cells. Study-wide results and limits: Memory cells differed in TRBV-TRBJ usage, but naive CXCR3-negative and CXCR3-positive cells had similar usage. Because surface CD5 did not distinguish the naive subsets, TCR strength was inferred from TRB CDR3 properties.

The CDR3 length is 14 residues. Germline CDR1 and CDR2: MRHNA and SNTAGT. Every subset of CD8+ T cells was sorted in triplicate at roughly 300,000 cells each. TRB cDNA libraries were made by UMI-labeled 5' RACE. With the 5' RACE reads reprocessed, TCRdb shows one record per CDR3 protein and no DNA. The sample totals roughly 71,000 distinct CDR3 sequences; its top ten clones hold over 1.3%. J is TRBJ2-6 and V is TRBV6-4. The clonotype comes from a human donor in good health. Some clones in this sample may be carry-over from other donors' samples. The specimen was naive CXCR3- CD8+ T cells from blood. The subset denotes: CD45RO-CCR7+CD27+CD95- naive CD8+ T cells lacking CXCR3 (TNR3-). The CDR3 loop reads CASSNFSGANVLTF.